This T cell receptor beta chain was identified in a study of control samples from healthy donors and cancer patients. Sequenced by immunoSEQ multiplex PCR; TCRdb stores in-frame clones only, minus some. The table has roughly 32,000 clones, approximately 90% seen once. The receptor comes from a woman aged 35 to 49 with lung cancer. Sequencing was performed on PBMCs.

This CDR3 reads CASSQGTRGWHGYTF. In DNA, the CDR3 is TGTGCCAGCAGCCAAGGTACCAGGGGGTGGCATGGCTACACCTTC. The V call is TRBV3-1 (or the pseudogene TRBV3-2), the J call TRBJ1-2; 7 bases align to TRBD1. The CDR3 runs 15 residues. The germline V gene has CDR1 LGHDT and CDR2 YNNKEL (reference sequence). Unmatched junction bases numbered 8, after V lost 1 base and J lost 6 bases.